This entry is about one T cell receptor beta chain. Its antigen is unidentified. These data belong to a study of shared clonotypes between healthy human individuals. Across the study: Per-donor plates numbered three CD4 naive, three CD4 memory, two CD8 naive and one CD8 memory.

The CDR3 totals 12 residues. Germline V lookup: CDR1 SGDLS, CDR2 YYNGEE. The V gene lost 3 bases and the J gene lost 4 bases, with 6 bases spanning the gap. TCRdb's copy holds only in-frame clones and misses some; the assay was immunoSEQ multiplex PCR. The repertoire holds about 1.5 million clones, roughly 96% seen once, with approximately 1% in the top ten. Study-level points and caveats: Memory subsets generally showed lower estimated richness than naive subsets.

V is TRBV9 and J is TRBJ2-3; D ambiguous. The TCR sequence derives from a man aged 30 to 45 in good health. The sequenced material came from naive CD4+ T cells sorted from blood. Indicated subset: CD45RA+ positively selected. This chain's CDR3 is CASSDIADTQYF. The DNA for the CDR3 is TGTGCCAGCAGCGATATAGCAGATACGCAGTATTTT.